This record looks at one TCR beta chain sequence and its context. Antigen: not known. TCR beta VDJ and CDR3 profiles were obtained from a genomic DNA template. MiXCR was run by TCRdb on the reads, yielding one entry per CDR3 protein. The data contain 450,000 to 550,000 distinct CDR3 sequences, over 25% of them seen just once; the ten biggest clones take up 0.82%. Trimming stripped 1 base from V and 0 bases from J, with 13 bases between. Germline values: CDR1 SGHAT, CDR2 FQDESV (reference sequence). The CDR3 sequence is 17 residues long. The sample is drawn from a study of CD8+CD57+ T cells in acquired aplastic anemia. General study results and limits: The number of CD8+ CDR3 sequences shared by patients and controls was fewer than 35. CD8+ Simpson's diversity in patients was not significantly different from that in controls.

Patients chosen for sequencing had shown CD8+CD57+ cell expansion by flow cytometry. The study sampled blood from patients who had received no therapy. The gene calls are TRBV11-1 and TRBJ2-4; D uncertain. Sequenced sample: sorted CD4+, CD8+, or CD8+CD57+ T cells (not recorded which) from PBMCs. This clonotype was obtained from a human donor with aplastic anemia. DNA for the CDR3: TGTGCCAGCAGCTTAGATGTGCGAGAGAAAGCCAAAAACATTCAGTACTTC. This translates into CASSLDVREKAKNIQYF.